The sequence of this TCR beta chain was determined in a study of T cells expressing NK-cell markers. Making the TCR beta cDNA relied on 5'RACE template switching with UMIs. Using the 5' RACE reads, TCRdb records one entry per CDR3 protein without DNA. In total, the table holds a few hundred thousand distinct CDR3 sequences. For this clonotype: Antigen: not known.

Notes on the study in general: Similarly, these clonotypes led the CD3+CD56-NKG2C+ fraction as well in a handful of donors. The share of CD8+ T cells held by dominant NKG2C+ clonotypes was about 1.0-8% in several donors.

The sequence was collected from a woman aged 50 to 65 in good health. The sample was blood T cells: a sorted CD56 or NKG2C T cell subset, CD4+ or CD8+ T cells, or bulk PBMC T cells (not recorded which).

CDR3 sequence reads: CASSSFSGTGGELFF. V is TRBV7-9 and J is TRBJ2-2; TCRdb gives TRBD2 as the D gene, but with no DNA this cannot be confirmed. CDR3 length equals 15 residues. Germline lookup yields CDR1 SEHNR and CDR2 FQNEAQ (reference sequence).